This T cell receptor (beta chain) was captured in a study of CXCR3-negative and CXCR3-positive naive CD8 T cells. UMI-labeled 5' RACE yielded the TRB cDNA libraries. TCRdb reanalyzed the 5' RACE reads and collapses them to one entry per CDR3 protein, without DNA. This repertoire includes about 40,000 distinct CDR3 sequences. CDR3 length: 12 amino acids. Germline CDR1 and CDR2: LGHNA and YSLEER. Material for sequencing was memory CD8+ T cells from blood. The receptor's source is a human donor in good health. Some clones in this sample may be carry-over from other donors' samples. The chain has TRBV4-3 and TRBJ1-1. CDR3 region: CASSQGAREAFF.